Listed here are 27 T cell receptor beta chains from one sample, sequenced in a study of tumor and adjacent non-tumor tissue in lung cancer. TCRbeta libraries were built with three rounds of nested PCR, modified from ARM-PCR. MiXCR was run by TCRdb on the multiplex PCR reads, yielding one entry per CDR3 protein. The data show about 93,000 distinct CDR3 sequences, around 57% seen once. No cell sorting was done before RNA was extracted from the tissue. The source material was lung tumor tissue. The receptors here all came from a man between 70 and 80 years old with non-small cell lung cancer.

Points on this clonotype: The junction shows a germline mismatch at one end, possibly a read error. The chain carries TRBV6-1 and TRBJ2-4; 15 bases line up with TRBD2. This CDR3 has 19 residues. Germline V gene lookup returns CDR1 MNHNS and CDR2 SASEGT. The CDR3 nucleotides read TGTGGCAGCAGTGAGCGGACTAGCGGGGGGGACCTAGCCAAAAACATTCAGTACTTC. Its translation is CGSSERTSGGDLAKNIQYF.

Comment on this clonotype: A clone one base away is much larger, so this may be a read error. The chain links TRBV6-6 to TRBJ2-1, with D possibly being TRBD2 (6 bases). This CDR3 contains 12 residues. Trimming cost V 5 bases and J 15 bases, with 17 bases left between them. Per the germline V gene, CDR1 is MNHNY and CDR2 is SVGAGI (reference sequence). As DNA, the CDR3 is TGTGCCAGCAGTCGCGGCAGGAGGGTGGTGTTCTTC. Translated, it gives CASSRGRRVVFF.

This clonotype was observed a handful of times. This sequence may be a read error, since a much larger clone differs from it by one base. The DNA for the CDR3 is TGCAGCGTTGGGGGCAGGGGGCCATCCTCCGAGCAGTACTTC. Translation gives CSVGGRGPSSEQYF. V and J are TRBV29-1 and TRBJ2-7; TRBD1 agrees at 8 bases. This CDR3 spans 14 amino acids. Germline V gene data show CDR1 as SQVTM and CDR2 as ANQGSEA.

Points on this clonotype: This sequence may be a read error, since a much larger clone differs from it by one base. The chain carries TRBV6-6 and TRBJ2-4; D possibly corresponds to TRBD1 (7 bases). This CDR3 is built from 14 residues. CDR1 MNHNY and CDR2 SVGAGI come from the germline V gene (reference sequence). The CDR3 DNA reads as TGTGCCAGCAGTGGGGGGACAGCCAAAAACATTCAGCACTTC. Amino acid sequence: CASSGGTAKNIQHF.

The V and J genes are TRBV10-3 and TRBJ2-7; the D is unclear. Germline V CDR1 and CDR2: ENHRY, SYGVKD. Trimming shortened V by 10 bases and J by 10 bases, and 14 bases separated the two germline ends. The CDR3 contains 10 residues. The CDR3 region is CATGDCDQYF. As DNA, the CDR3 is TGTGCCACTGGAGACTGCGATCAGTACTTC.

Concerning this clonotype itself: Since a much larger clone is just one base distant, this may be a read error. V gene TRBV28 combines with J gene TRBJ1-3; D not resolved. The V end lost 7 bases, the J end lost 3 bases, and 13 bases lay between the germline ends. This CDR3 comprises 14 residues. Germline V lookup: CDR1 MDHEN, CDR2 SYDVKM. In DNA, the CDR3 is TGTGCCAGCAATGCACAAGGTCTTGGAAACACCATATATTTT. Translated, it gives CASNAQGLGNTIYF.

Only a few counts were recorded for this clonotype. At one end the junction does not follow the germline gene, possibly because of a read error. The J gene is TRBJ2-2, the V gene TRBV20-1; no reliable D call. The CDR3 covers 13 residues. CDR1 and CDR2 (germline): DFQATT, SNEGSKA (reference sequence). CDR3 amino acids: CSANAFDTWELFF. As DNA, the CDR3 is TGCAGTGCCAATGCCTTCGACACCTGGGAGCTGTTTTTT.

Comments on this clonotype: A much larger clonotype is one base distant, so this may be a read error. This chain links TRBV28 with TRBJ1-2; D gene uncertain. The CDR3 is 11 residues long. Germline assignment: CDR1 MDHEN and CDR2 SYDVKM. The CDR3 protein is CASRNWYGFTF. The CDR3 region has the DNA TGTGCCAGCAGAAATTGGTATGGCTTCACCTTC.

A single count supports this clonotype. The junction does not match germline at one end; this may be a read error. The rearrangement uses TRBV24-1 and TRBJ1-5, with 7 bases aligning to TRBD1. CDR3 size: 13 residues. Germline V lookup: CDR1 KGHDR, CDR2 SFDVKD. The CDR3 reads CVTSDRANQAQHF. CDR3 in DNA: TGTGTCACCAGTGACAGGGCCAATCAGGCCCAGCATTTT.

Worth noting for this clonotype: A much larger clone lies one base from this, so it may be a read error. The chain uses TRBV6-1 and TRBJ2-5; a weak D match, TRBD1 (6 bases). This CDR3 contains 13 residues. CDR1 and CDR2 (germline): MNHNS, SASEGT. Trimming stripped 5 bases from V and 5 bases from J, with 12 bases between. CDR3 residues: CASSRTGMETQYF. The CDR3 DNA is TGTGCCAGCAGTAGAACAGGGATGGAGACCCAGTACTTC.

This clonotype was observed a handful of times. The rearrangement uses TRBV20-1 and TRBJ1-1, with a weak D call TRBD1 (5 bases). CDR3 length equals 15 residues. V lost 5 bases to trimming and J lost 3 bases, with 19 bases between them. Germline CDR1 and CDR2: DFQATT and SNEGSKA (reference sequence). The CDR3 DNA reads TGCAGTGCTCTCCCCCTTGGGGGGGGTGACACTGAAGCTTTCTTT. Translation gives CSALPLGGGDTEAFF.

A remark on this clonotype: Just one base apart from a much larger clone, this may be a read error. For the CDR3, the DNA is TGTGCCAGCAGCCACGATACAGGTTCACCAATCAGTGAGCAGTTCTTC. This gives the protein CASSHDTGSPISEQFF. The rearrangement joins TRBV14 to TRBJ2-1; the D gene is possibly TRBD1 (5 bases). Trimming took off 3 bases at V and 9 bases at J, with 21 bases between the two ends. The CDR3 is made up of 16 amino acids. CDR1 and CDR2 (germline): SGHDN, FVKESK. Drawing the rest from reference TRBV14 and TRBJ2-1, the complete variable domain is EAGVTQFPSHSVIEKGQTVTLRCDPISGHDNLYWYRRVMGKEIKFLLHFVKESKQDESGMPNNRFLAERTGGTYSTLKVQPAELEDSGVYFCASSHDTGSPISEQFFGPGTRLTVL.

As to this clonotype: Compared with germline, one end of the junction differs, possibly owing to a read error. This chain links TRBV5-4 with TRBJ2-3; 8 bases align to TRBD1. The CDR3 totals 14 residues. The germline V gene encodes CDR1 SGHNT and CDR2 YYREEE (reference sequence). Here the CDR3 reads CASSLDRGSDMQYF. The CDR3 DNA reads as TGTGCCAGCAGCCTCGACAGGGGCTCAGATATGCAGTATTTC.

This clonotype was counted only a few times. The CDR3 carries no conserved terminal phenylalanine or tryptophan, so it likely arises from a read error. V gene TRBV6-2 or TRBV6-3 combines with J gene TRBJ1-1; D is perhaps TRBD1 (6 bases). Trimming removed 3 bases at V and 0 bases at J, with 14 bases between. This CDR3 comprises 16 residues. Germline values: CDR1 MNHEY, CDR2 SVGEGT. For the CDR3, the DNA is TGTGCCAGCAGTTATCCTCGGGGGCTAATGAACACTGAAGCTTTCCTT. This sequence encodes CASSYPRGLMNTEAFL.

This clonotype was seen ten or more times. This chain joins TRBV12-1 and TRBJ2-6; no check of the table's D call, TRBD1, against the DNA was made. TRBV12-1 is a listed pseudogene. The CDR3 is made up of 16 amino acids. This chain's CDR3 is CASSFGDRAGANVLTF. The CDR3 DNA is TGTGCCAGCAGCTTTGGGGACAGGGCTGGGGCCAACGTCCTGACTTTC.

Only a few counts were recorded for this clonotype. V gene TRBV7-2 combines with J gene TRBJ2-1; D unresolved. V gave up 3 bases and J gave up 7 bases, with 10 bases separating them. Germline loops: CDR1 SGHTA, CDR2 FQGNSA. The CDR3 runs 13 residues. Here the CDR3 reads CASSFGNPNEQFF. The CDR3 bases are TGTGCCAGCAGCTTTGGAAACCCGAATGAGCAGTTCTTC.

A word on this clonotype: The junction shows a germline mismatch at one end, possibly a read error. The genes are TRBV10-2 and TRBJ1-5; D unclear. The CDR3 has 14 amino acids. Germline V gene data show CDR1 as WSHSY and CDR2 as SAAADI. For the CDR3, the DNA is TGCGCCTGCAGTCTGGGAGAGCAGAATCAGCCCCAGCATTTT. It encodes CACSLGEQNQPQHF.

This clonotype was seen a handful of times. This chain connects TRBV6-1 to TRBJ2-5; perhaps TRBD2 as D (6 bases). CDR1 and CDR2 from the germline V gene are MNHNS and SASEGT. Trimming left V 7 bases short and J 5 bases short, with 11 bases between. The CDR3 spans 12 residues. The CDR3: CASTLRGETQYF. As DNA, the CDR3 is TGTGCCAGCACCCTACGGGGGGAGACCCAGTACTTC.

The genes are TRBV9 and TRBJ2-7, with D perhaps TRBD1 (5 bases). The CDR3 is 13 residues long. Germline lookup yields CDR1 SGDLS and CDR2 YYNGEE. The germline V and J ends were trimmed by 4 bases and 5 bases, with 13 bases remaining between them. CDR3: CASSLGHFDEQYF. The CDR3 region has the DNA TGTGCCAGCAGCCTTGGACATTTTGACGAGCAGTACTTC.

This clonotype was seen only a few times. The junction differs from germline at one of its ends, possibly a read error. The chain has TRBV28 and TRBJ2-7; 9 positions agree with TRBD2. The CDR3 runs to 12 residues. Germline lookup yields CDR1 MDHEN and CDR2 SYDVKM. CDR3 nucleotide sequence: TGTGCCAGCAGTCCACTAGCGGGCGAGGAGTACTTC. Its translation is CASSPLAGEEYF.

This clonotype was seen many times. The genes are TRBV28 and TRBJ2-5; D remains unclear. Germline V gene sequence: CDR1 MDHEN, CDR2 SYDVKM. The CDR3 length is 11 residues. V lost 3 bases and J lost 4, with 3 bases in between. This CDR3 is CASSFRETQYF. CDR3 in DNA: TGTGCCAGCAGTTTCAGAGAGACCCAGTACTTC.

Points on this clonotype: This may stem from a read error, because a much larger clone lies one nucleotide away. The chain recombines TRBV5-4 with TRBJ2-7; D is tentatively TRBD1 or TRBD2 (7 bases each). Trimming shortened V by 0 bases and J by 8 bases, and 18 bases separated the two germline ends. Germline V CDR1 and CDR2: SGHNT, YYREEE (reference sequence). This CDR3 comprises 15 residues. DNA for the CDR3: TGTGCCAGCAGCTTGGTAGGCAGGGGGGGCAACCAGCAGTACTTC. It specifies CASSLVGRGGNQQYF.

Concerning this clonotype: Here the CDR3 omits its conserved ending phenylalanine or tryptophan, so a read error is the likely source. V is TRBV6-2 or TRBV6-3 and J is TRBJ2-2, with TRBD2 identical over 8 bases. The CDR3 consists of 17 residues. Germline trimming cut 3 bases from V and 9 bases from J; bases unmatched to any gene: 15. Germline V gene data show CDR1 as MNHEY and CDR2 as SVGEGT. CDR3 coding DNA: TGTGCCAGCAGTTATGGAGTGGGGAGCGGGGGCTCCTGGGAGCTGTTTATT. Residues: CASSYGVGSGGSWELFI.

About this clonotype itself: This likely comes from a read error, as the CDR3 has no conserved phenylalanine or tryptophan at its end. V gene TRBV6-5 combines with J gene TRBJ2-2, with 8 bases fitting TRBD1. The CDR3 sequence is 14 residues long. Germline CDR1 is MNHEY and CDR2 is SVGAGI. V lost 5 bases to trimming and J lost 9 bases; unmatched junction nucleotides: 8. The CDR3 DNA reads as TGTGCCAGCAGTGAGCAGGGGGCCGCCCGGGAGCTGTTTTAT. It yields the protein CASSEQGAARELFY.

Of note for this clonotype: The germline gene is not matched at one end of the junction; a read error may be the cause. The chain combines TRBV11-2 with TRBJ2-7; D is undetermined. Germline V gives CDR1 SGHAT, CDR2 FQNNGV. The CDR3 totals 11 residues. The DNA of the CDR3 is TGTGCCAGCAGAGAACTCTACGAGCAATATTTC. Translation gives CASRELYEQYF.

Regarding this clonotype: At one end, the junction sequence differs from germline, possibly due to a read error. The chain has TRBV12-3 or TRBV12-4 and TRBJ1-2; D gene uncertain. This CDR3 is built from 13 residues. Here the CDR3 DNA reads TGTGCCAGCAGTTCTGACCCGTCTACTCTAAGCATCTTC. Residues: CASSSDPSTLSIF.

V usage is TRBV29-1 and J usage is TRBJ2-5, with D perhaps TRBD1 (6 bases). The CDR3 runs to 13 residues. CDR1 is SQVTM, CDR2 ANQGSEA, per germline. V shed 5 bases and J shed 5 bases, with 15 bases lying between them. CDR3 DNA sequence: TGCAGCGTTCAACAGGGCTACTGGGAGACCCAGTACTTC. Its translation is CSVQQGYWETQYF.